This T cell receptor (beta chain) was obtained from a study of beta chain features in type 1 diabetes. Investigators reverse transcribed all isolated RNA, so they sequenced expressed TCRB transcripts. Clones were sequenced by immunoSEQ multiplex PCR, and TCRdb holds only the in-frame ones, with some missing. The table shows under 500,000 clones, with about 29% occurring only once. The V end was cut by 1 base, the J end by 9 bases, with 19 bases between. The germline gives CDR1 GTSNPN, CDR2 SVGIG (reference sequence). This CDR3 spans 14 amino acids. Sequenced material: naive CD4+ T cells from blood. V is TRBV30 and J is TRBJ2-7; D possibly corresponds to TRBD2 (6 bases). This clonotype originated in a man aged 18 to 29 in good health. The CDR3: CAWSAPRLERWQYF. CDR3 in DNA: TGTGCCTGGAGTGCCCCTCGACTAGAAAGATGGCAGTACTTC.